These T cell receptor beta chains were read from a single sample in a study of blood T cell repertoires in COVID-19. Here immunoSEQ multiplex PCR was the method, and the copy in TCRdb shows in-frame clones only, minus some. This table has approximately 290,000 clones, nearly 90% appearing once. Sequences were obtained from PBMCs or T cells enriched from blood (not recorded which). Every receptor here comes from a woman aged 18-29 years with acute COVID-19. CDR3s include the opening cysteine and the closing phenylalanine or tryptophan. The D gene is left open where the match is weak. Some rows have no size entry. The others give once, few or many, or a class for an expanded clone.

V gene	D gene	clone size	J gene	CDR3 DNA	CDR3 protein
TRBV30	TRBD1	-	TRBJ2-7	TGTGCCTGGAGTGCCTGGGGGACAGTCTCCTACGAGCAGTACTTC	CAWSAWGTVSYEQYF
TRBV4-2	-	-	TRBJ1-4	TGTGCCAGCAGCCAGCCTGGACAGCAAATTAATGAAAAACTGTTTTTT	CASSQPGQQINEKLFF
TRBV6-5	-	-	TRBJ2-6	TGTGCCAGCAGCCGGGAGCCGGTGGCGGGCAACGTCCTGACTTTC	CASSREPVAGNVLTF
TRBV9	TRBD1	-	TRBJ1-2	TGTGCCAGCAGCGTAGGAGGACAGGCCTATGGCTACACCTTC	CASSVGGQAYGYTF
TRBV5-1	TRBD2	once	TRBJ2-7	TGCGCCAGCAGCTCTGCTTTTGGCGGGAGGTCCTACGAGCAGTACTTC	CASSSAFGGRSYEQYF
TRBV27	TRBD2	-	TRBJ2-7	TGTGCCAGCAGTTTAGGGACTAGCGGTTCCTACGAGCAGTACTTC	CASSLGTSGSYEQYF
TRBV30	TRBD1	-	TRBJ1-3	TGTGCCTGGAGGGGGACAGGGGCTGGAAACACCATATATTTT	CAWRGTGAGNTIYF
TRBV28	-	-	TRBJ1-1	TGTGCCAGCACCCCCTGGGGGGAGAGGGCCAAGACTGAAGCTTTCTTT	CASTPWGERAKTEAFF
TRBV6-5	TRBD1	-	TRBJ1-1	TGTGCCAGCAGCATGTCCACAGGGGTTCCTGAAGCTTTCTTT	CASSMSTGVPEAFF
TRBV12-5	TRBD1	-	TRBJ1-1	TGTGCTAGTGGTCCCACAGGGGGAAACACTGAAGCTTTCTTT	CASGPTGGNTEAFF
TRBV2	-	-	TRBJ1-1	TGTGCCAGCAGTGAAAGGGACACCAACACTGAAGCTTTCTTT	CASSERDTNTEAFF
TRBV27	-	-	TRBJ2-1	TGTGCCAGCAGTTTATATGGGGGCAGTGAGCAGTTCTTC	CASSLYGGSEQFF
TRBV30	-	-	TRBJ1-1	TGTGCCTGGAGCTGGAGCGGCCTGAACACTGAAGCTTTCTTT	CAWSWSGLNTEAFF
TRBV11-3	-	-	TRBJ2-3	TGTGCCAGCAGCCGGAGAAGCACAGATACGCAGTATTTT	CASSRRSTDTQYF
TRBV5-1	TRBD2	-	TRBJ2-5	TGCGCCAGCAGCTTGATTTTGACGAGCGGGGCGACCCAGTACTTC	CASSLILTSGATQYF
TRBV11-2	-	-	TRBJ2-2	TGTGCCAGCAGCCCTCTACGGGGCACCGGGGAGCTGTTTTTT	CASSPLRGTGELFF
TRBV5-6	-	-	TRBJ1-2	TGTGCCAGCAGCTTGGCTCCCGGGACTAACTATGGCTACACCTTC	CASSLAPGTNYGYTF
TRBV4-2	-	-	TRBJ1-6	TGTGCCAGCAGCCAAGAGCCTTCCAGCTCCTATAATTCACCCCTCCACTTT	CASSQEPSSSYNSPLHF
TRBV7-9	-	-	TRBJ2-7	TGTGCCAGCAGCCTAACTAAAGCCCCCGAGCAGTACTTC	CASSLTKAPEQYF
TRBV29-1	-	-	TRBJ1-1	TGCAGCGTCGCGACAGCTGAAGCTTTCTTT	CSVATAEAFF
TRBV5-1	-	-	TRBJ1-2	TGCGCCAGCAGCTTGGTACCAGGGGATGACTATGGCTACACCTTC	CASSLVPGDDYGYTF
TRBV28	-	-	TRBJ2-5	TGTGCCAGCAGTTTGGGCATCGAGACCCAGTACTTC	CASSLGIETQYF
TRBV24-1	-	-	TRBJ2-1	TGTGCCACCAGTCTTAACCTACGTGAGGGTGAGCAGTTCTTC	CATSLNLREGEQFF
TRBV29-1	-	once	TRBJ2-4	TGCAGCGTTGAAGATCCTAGGCGCAAAAACATTCAGTACTTC	CSVEDPRRKNIQYF
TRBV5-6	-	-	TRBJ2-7	TGTGCCAGCAGCTTCATCACTTCCTACGAGCAGTACTTC	CASSFITSYEQYF
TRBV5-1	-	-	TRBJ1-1	TGCGCCAGCACCCTCACACCGAACACTGAAGCTTTCTTT	CASTLTPNTEAFF
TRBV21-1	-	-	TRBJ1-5	TGTGCCAGCAGCAAAGGGAGAGTTGAGTCTTGCGCAGAGTGCAATCAGCCCCAGCATTTT	CASSKGRVESCAECNQPQHF